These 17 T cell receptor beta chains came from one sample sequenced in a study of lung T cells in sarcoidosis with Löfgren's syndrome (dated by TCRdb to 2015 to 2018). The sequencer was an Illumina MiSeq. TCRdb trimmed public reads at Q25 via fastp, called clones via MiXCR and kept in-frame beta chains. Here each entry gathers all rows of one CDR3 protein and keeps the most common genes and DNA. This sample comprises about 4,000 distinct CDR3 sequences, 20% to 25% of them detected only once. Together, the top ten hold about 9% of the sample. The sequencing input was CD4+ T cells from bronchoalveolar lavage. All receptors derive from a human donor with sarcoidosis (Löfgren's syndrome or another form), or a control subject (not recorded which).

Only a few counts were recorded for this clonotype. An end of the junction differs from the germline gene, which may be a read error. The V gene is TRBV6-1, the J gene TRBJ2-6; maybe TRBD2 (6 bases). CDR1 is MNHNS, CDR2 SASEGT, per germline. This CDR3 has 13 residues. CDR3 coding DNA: TGTGCCAGCGGAGGGTCTGGGGCCAACGCCCTGACTTTC. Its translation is CASGGSGANALTF.

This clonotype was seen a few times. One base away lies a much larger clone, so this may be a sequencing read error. The CDR3 region is CARKLVNSPLHF. CDR3 nucleotide sequence: TGTGCCCGGAAGTTGGTTAATTCACCCCTCCACTTT. The chain uses TRBV30 and TRBJ1-6; D is uncertain. Germline CDR1 reads GTSNPN; CDR2 reads SVGIG (reference sequence). The germline V and J ends were trimmed by 8 bases and 6 bases, with 11 bases remaining between them. The CDR3 sequence is 12 residues long.

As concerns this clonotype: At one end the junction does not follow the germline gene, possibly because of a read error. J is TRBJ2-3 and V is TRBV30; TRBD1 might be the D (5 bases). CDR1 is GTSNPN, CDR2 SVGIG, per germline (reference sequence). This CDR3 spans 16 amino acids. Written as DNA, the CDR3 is TGTGCCCGGAGTGTAAGGGGCCAGGGCCTCACAGGTACGCAGTATTTT. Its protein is CARSVRGQGLTGTQYF.

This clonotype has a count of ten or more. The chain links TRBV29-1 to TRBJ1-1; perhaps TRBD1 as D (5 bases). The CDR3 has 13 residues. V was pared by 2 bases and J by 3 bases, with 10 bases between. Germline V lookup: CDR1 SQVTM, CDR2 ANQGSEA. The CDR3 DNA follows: TGCAGCGTTGAAAAGGGGTTTGACACTGAAGCTTTCTTT. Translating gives CSVEKGFDTEAFF. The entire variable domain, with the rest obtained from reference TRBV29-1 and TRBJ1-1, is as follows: SAVISQKPSRDICQRGTSLTIQCQVDSQVTMMFWYRQQPGQSLTLIATANQGSEATYESGFVIDKFPISRPNLTFSTLTVSNMSPEDSSIYLCSVEKGFDTEAFFGQGTRLTVV.

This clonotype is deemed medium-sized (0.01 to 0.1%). CDR3 sequence (DNA): TGCAGTGCTAGAGATGGGAGGGCCCCCGCCTACGAGCAGTACTTC. Protein product: CSARDGRAPAYEQYF. The chain recombines TRBV20-1 with TRBJ2-7, with 7 nucleotides matching TRBD2. CDR1 DFQATT and CDR2 SNEGSKA come from the germline V gene (reference sequence). V dropped 0 bases and J dropped 2; count of bases not matched to a gene: 7. CDR3 length equals 15 residues.

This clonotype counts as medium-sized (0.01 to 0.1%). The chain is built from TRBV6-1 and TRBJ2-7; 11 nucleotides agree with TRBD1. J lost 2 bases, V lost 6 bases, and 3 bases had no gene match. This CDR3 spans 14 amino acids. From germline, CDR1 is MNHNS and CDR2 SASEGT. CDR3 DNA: TGTGCCAGCAGACGGGGACAGGGGGCCTACGAGCAGTACGTC. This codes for CASRRGQGAYEQYV.

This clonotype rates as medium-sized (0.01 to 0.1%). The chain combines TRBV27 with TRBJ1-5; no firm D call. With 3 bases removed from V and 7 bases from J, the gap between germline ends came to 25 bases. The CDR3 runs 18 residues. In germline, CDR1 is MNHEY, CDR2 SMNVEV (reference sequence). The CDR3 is CASSFIPGWWVQGQPQHF. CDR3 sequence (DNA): TGTGCCAGCAGTTTCATCCCAGGTTGGTGGGTCCAAGGCCAGCCCCAGCATTTT.

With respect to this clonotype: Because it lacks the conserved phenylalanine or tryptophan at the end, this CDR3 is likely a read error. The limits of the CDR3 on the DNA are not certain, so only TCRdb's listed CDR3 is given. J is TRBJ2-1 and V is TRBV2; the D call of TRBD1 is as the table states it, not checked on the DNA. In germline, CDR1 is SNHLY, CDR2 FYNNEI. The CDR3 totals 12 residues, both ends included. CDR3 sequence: CASRDRGREQLL.

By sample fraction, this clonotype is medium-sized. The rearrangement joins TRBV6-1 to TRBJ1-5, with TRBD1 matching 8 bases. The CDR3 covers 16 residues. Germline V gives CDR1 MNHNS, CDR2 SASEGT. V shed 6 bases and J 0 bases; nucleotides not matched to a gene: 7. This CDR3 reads CASSRTGSNSNQPQHF. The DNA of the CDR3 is TGTGCCAGCAGCCGGACAGGGTCAAATAGCAATCAGCCCCAGCATTTT.

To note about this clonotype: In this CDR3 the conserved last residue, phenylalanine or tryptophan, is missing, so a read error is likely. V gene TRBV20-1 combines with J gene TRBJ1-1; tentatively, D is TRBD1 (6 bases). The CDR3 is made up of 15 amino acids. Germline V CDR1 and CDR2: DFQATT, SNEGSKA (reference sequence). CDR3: CSARDRGSGRNEAFS. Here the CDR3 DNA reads TGCAGCGCTAGAGATAGGGGGTCGGGGCGGAATGAAGCTTTCTCT.

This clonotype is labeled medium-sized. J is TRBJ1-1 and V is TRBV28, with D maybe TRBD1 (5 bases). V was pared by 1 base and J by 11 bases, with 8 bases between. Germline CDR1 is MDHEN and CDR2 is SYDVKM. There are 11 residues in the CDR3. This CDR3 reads CASSLSGGAFF. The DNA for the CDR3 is TGTGCCAGCAGTTTATCTGGGGGGGCTTTCTTT.

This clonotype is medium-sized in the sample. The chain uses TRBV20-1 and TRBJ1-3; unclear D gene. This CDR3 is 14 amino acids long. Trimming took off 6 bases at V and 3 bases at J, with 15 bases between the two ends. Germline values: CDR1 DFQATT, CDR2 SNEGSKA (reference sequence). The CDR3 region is CSASSGLYGNTIYF. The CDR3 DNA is TGCAGTGCCTCATCCGGCCTGTATGGAAACACCATATATTTT.

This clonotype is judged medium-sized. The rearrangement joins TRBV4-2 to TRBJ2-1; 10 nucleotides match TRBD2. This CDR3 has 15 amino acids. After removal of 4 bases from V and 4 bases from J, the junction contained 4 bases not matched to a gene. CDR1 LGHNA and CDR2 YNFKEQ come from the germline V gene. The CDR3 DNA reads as TGTGCCAGCAGCCTCCGAGCGGGAGGGTACAATGAGCAGTTCTTC. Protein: CASSLRAGGYNEQFF.

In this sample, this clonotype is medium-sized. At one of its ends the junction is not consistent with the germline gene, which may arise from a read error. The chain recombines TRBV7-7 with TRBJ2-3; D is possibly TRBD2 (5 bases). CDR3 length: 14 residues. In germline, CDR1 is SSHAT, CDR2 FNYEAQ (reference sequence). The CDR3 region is CASSLTIGLDTQYF. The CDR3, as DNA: TGTGCTAGCAGCTTAACAATCGGACTGGATACGCAGTATTTT.

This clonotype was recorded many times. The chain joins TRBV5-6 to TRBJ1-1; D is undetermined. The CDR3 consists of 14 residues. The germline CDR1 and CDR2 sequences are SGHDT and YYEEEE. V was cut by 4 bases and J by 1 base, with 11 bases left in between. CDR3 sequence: CASSPGFSNTEAFF. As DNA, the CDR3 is TGTGCCAGCAGCCCTGGATTTTCGAACACTGAAGCTTTCTTT.

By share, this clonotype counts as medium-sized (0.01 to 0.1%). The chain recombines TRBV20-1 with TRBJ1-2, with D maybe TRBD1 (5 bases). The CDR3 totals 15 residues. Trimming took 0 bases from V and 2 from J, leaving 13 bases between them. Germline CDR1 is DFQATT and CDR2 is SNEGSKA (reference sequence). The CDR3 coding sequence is TGCAGTGCTAGAGAACGTGGGGGGATCAACTATGGCTACACCTTC. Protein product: CSARERGGINYGYTF.

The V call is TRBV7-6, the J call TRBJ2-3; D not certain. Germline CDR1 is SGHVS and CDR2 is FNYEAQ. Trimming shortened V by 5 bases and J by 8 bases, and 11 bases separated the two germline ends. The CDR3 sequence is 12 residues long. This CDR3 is CASSLGAGTQYF. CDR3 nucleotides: TGTGCCAGCAGCCTCGGAGCAGGTACGCAGTATTTT. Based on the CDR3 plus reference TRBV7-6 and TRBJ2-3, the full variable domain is GAGVSQSPRYKVTKRGQDVALRCDPISGHVSLYWYRQALGQGPEFLTYFNYEAQQDKSGLPNDRFSAERPEGSISTLTIQRTEQRDSAMYRCASSLGAGTQYFGPGTRLTVL.